One sample yielded the 9 T cell receptor beta chains listed below, sequenced in a study of vaccination and CD4 T cells after COVID-19. These receptors are not linked to any known antigen. CD4+ T cells that had been cultured provided DNA sequenced with the Oncomine TCR Beta short-read assay. TCRdb processed the PCR reads anew with MiXCR; each CDR3 protein has one entry. The profile covers some 14,000 distinct CDR3 sequences, with approximately 71% appearing a single time and 15% to 20% taken by the ten largest. Treatment here: approximately 11-day PBMC culture with coronavirus spike peptide pools or control peptides (ViraFEST assay). The material sequenced was CD4+ T cells from blood, cultured in vitro. The source is a human donor who had recovered from COVID-19.

The V and J genes are TRBV6-2 or TRBV6-3 and TRBJ2-2; 8 nucleotides align to TRBD2. Germline loops: CDR1 MNHEY, CDR2 SVGEGT. V lost 4 bases and J lost 5; bases outside the gene matches: 15. This CDR3 contains 18 residues. CDR3 in amino acids: CASSFAHSSGDPTGELFF. The CDR3 DNA sequence: TGTGCCAGCAGTTTTGCCCACAGTAGCGGGGACCCGACCGGGGAGCTGTTTTTT.

The chain couples TRBV6-6 to TRBJ1-1; no firm D call. The CDR3 is 14 residues long. Per germline, CDR1 MNHNY and CDR2 SVGAGI (reference sequence). Trimming left V 0 bases short and J 1 base short, with 6 bases between. CDR3 region: CASSYSRRNTEAFF. The CDR3 nucleotides read TGTGCCAGCAGTTACTCACGCAGGAACACTGAAGCTTTCTTT.

This clonotype showed up just once. The chain has TRBV20-1 and TRBJ2-1; D is ambiguous. Trimming took off 3 bases at V and 4 bases at J, with 13 bases between the two ends. Germline-derived CDR1 and CDR2 are DFQATT and SNEGSKA (reference sequence). This CDR3 has 14 residues. The CDR3 DNA sequence: TGCAGTGCTAGTTCCCCGAGAATATACAATGAGCAGTTCTTC. It translates to CSASSPRIYNEQFF.

The chain has TRBV7-3 and TRBJ2-5; the match to TRBD2 covers 9 bases. The V and J ends lost 1 base and 2 bases, in that order; junction bases with no gene match: 5. This CDR3 is 16 amino acids long. The germline V gene has CDR1 SGHTA and CDR2 FQGTGA. In DNA form, the CDR3 reads TGTGCCAGCAGCTTAAGCGGGGGGGGCATACAAGAGACCCAGTACTTC. Translated, it gives CASSLSGGGIQETQYF.

The chain uses TRBV21-1 and TRBJ2-2; the DNA was not compared with TRBD1, the D call given in the table. TRBV21-1 has pseudogene status. The CDR3 extends over 15 amino acids. This CDR3 reads CASSNRQDATGELFF. The CDR3 nucleotides are TGTGCCAGCAGCAACCGACAGGACGCCACCGGGGAGCTGTTTTTT.

The V gene is TRBV2, the J gene TRBJ2-5; D is uncertain. CDR3 length: 13 residues. The germline V and J ends were trimmed by 4 bases and 1 base, with 7 bases remaining between them. CDR1 SNHLY and CDR2 FYNNEI come from the germline V gene. CDR3 loop: CASSVQPQETQYF. CDR3 DNA sequence: TGTGCCAGCAGTGTACAGCCCCAAGAGACCCAGTACTTC.

The V gene is TRBV7-2, the J gene TRBJ1-2; 10 bases align to TRBD1. V was pared by 5 bases and J by 3 bases, with 6 bases of the junction left unmatched. The germline CDR1 and CDR2 sequences are SGHTA and FQGNSA. The CDR3 runs 15 residues. The CDR3 sequence is CASSPRTGGDYGYTF. In DNA, the CDR3 is TGTGCCAGCAGCCCAAGGACAGGGGGTGACTATGGCTACACCTTC.

V usage is TRBV6-1 and J usage is TRBJ2-3; a weak D match, TRBD2 (6 bases). Per germline, CDR1 MNHNS and CDR2 SASEGT. V was shortened by 7 bases and J by 6 bases, with 20 bases between the two germline ends. CDR3 length equals 15 residues. This chain's CDR3 is CASTRGTSNGDTQYF. CDR3 sequence (DNA): TGTGCCAGCACACGCGGAACTAGCAATGGTGATACGCAGTATTTT.

This chain connects TRBV6-1 to TRBJ2-7, with 11 bases fitting TRBD1. The CDR3 runs 15 residues. Germline V gene sequence: CDR1 MNHNS, CDR2 SASEGT. Germline trimming cut 5 bases from V and 2 bases from J; bases unmatched to any gene: 5. The CDR3 DNA is TGTGCCAGCAGTCCGCCGGGACAGGGGGCCTACGAGCAGTACTTC. Encoded protein: CASSPPGQGAYEQYF.